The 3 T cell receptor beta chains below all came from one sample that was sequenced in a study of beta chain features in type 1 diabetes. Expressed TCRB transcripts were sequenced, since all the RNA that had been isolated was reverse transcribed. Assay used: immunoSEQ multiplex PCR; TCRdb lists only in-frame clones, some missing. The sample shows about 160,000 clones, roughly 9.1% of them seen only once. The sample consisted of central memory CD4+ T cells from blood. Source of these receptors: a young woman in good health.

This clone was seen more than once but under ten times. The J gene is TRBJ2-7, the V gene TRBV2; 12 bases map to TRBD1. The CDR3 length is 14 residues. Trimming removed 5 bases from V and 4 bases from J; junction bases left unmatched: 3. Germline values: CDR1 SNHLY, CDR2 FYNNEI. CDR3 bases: TGTGCCAGCAGTCCGGGACAGGGGGCTTACGAGCAGTACTTC. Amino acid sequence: CASSPGQGAYEQYF.

CDR3 amino acids: CASSQETGGYGYTF. CDR3 DNA: TGCGCCAGCAGCCAAGAGACAGGGGGGTATGGCTACACCTTC. The chain employs TRBV4-1 and TRBJ1-2; 9 positions match TRBD1. CDR1 is MGHRA, CDR2 YSYEKL, per germline. The CDR3 extends over 14 amino acids. Trimming at V came to 0 bases and at J to 5 bases, leaving 1 base not matched to a gene.

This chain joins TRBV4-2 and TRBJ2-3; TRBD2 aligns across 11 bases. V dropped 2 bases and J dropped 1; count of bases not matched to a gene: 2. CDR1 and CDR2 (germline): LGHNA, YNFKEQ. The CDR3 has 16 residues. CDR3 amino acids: CASSQTLAGGTDTQYF. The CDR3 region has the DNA TGTGCCAGCAGCCAAACACTAGCGGGGGGCACAGATACGCAGTATTTT.